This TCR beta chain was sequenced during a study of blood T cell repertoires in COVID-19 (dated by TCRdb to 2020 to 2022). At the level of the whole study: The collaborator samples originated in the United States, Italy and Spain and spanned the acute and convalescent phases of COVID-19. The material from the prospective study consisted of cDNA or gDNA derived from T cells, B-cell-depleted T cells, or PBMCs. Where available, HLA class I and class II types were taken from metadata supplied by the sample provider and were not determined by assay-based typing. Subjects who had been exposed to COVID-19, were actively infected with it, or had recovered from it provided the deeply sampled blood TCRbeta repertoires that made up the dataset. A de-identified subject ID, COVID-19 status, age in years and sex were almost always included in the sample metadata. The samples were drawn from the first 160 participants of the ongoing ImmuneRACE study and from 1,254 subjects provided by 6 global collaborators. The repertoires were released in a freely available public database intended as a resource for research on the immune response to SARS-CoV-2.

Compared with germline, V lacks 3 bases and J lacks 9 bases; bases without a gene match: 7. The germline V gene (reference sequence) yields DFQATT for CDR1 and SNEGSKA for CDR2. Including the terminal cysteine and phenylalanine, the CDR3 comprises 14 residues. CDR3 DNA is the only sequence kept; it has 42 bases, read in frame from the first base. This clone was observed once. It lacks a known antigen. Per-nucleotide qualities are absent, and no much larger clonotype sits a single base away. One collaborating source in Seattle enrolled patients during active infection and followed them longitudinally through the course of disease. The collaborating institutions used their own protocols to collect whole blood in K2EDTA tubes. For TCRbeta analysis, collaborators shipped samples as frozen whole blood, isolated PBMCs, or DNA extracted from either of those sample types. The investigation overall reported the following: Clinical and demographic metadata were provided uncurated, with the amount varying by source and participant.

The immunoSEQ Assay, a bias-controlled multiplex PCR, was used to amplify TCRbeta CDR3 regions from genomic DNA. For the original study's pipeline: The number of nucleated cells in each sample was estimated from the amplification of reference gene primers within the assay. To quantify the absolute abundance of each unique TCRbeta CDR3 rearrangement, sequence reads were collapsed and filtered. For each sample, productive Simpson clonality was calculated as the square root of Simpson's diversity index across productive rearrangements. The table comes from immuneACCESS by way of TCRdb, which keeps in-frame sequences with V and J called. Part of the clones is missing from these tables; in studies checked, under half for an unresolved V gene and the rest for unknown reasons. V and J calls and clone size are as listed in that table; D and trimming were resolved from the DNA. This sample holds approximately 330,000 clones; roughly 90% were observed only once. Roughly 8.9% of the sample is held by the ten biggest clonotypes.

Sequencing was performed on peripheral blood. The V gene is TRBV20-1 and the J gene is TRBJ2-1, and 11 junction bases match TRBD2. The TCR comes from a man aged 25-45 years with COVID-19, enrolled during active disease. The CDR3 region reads CSASWLAGGSEQFF. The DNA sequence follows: TGCAGTGCTAGTTGGCTAGCGGGAGGTAGTGAGCAGTTCTTC.